The text below deals with one T cell receptor (beta chain). In the original workflow: Amplification with reference gene primers provided the estimates of nucleated cell counts. Data came from immunoSEQ multiplex PCR; TCRdb stores just in-frame clones and leaves some out. V, J and clone size reflect that table, while D and trimming were determined from the DNA. This sample yields a few hundred thousand clones, of which approximately 89% are seen a single time; 3% to 4.5% belongs to the top ten. Per the germline V gene, CDR1 is SGHTA and CDR2 is FQGTGA. V was shortened by 5 bases and J by 0 bases, with 14 bases between the two germline ends. The CDR3 consists of 16 residues. The sample comes from a study of blood T cell repertoires in COVID-19. On the study more broadly: Sites across the United States, Italy and Spain contributed samples from acute and convalescent COVID-19.

While infection was still active, Seattle patients were enrolled and then followed longitudinally. The rearrangement links TRBV7-3 to TRBJ2-1; TRBD2 might be the D (6 bases). The sequencing input was peripheral blood. This clonotype was obtained from a woman aged 60-70 years with COVID-19, enrolled during active disease. The CDR3 DNA reads TGTGCCAGCAGCGCCGTGGGGGGTAGCTCCTACAATGAGCAGTTCTTC. Protein sequence: CASSAVGGSSYNEQFF.